One sample yielded the 13 T cell receptor beta chains listed below, sequenced in a study of T-cell memory formation after mild COVID-19. TCRdb recomputed calls from the 5' RACE reads with MiXCR, one row per CDR3 protein. The sample has 340,000 or so distinct CDR3 sequences, 13% seen once; the top ten hold 20% to 25%. The sequencing input was PBMCs or a T cell subset sorted from them (not recorded which). The origin of the receptors is a man between 18 and 35 years old who had mild COVID-19 (a few samples of this study predate the infection). Cell type and time point are not known.

This sequence joins TRBV7-2 and TRBJ2-7; D is uncertain. The CDR3 consists of 13 residues. Trimming took 1 base from V and 7 from J, leaving 11 bases between them. Germline values: CDR1 SGHTA, CDR2 FQGNSA. The CDR3 spells CASSLVSRSEQYV. The CDR3, as DNA: TGTGCCAGCAGCTTAGTTTCGAGAAGTGAGCAGTACGTC.

This clonotype was seen only a few times. The CDR3 region is CASSYVGSGSSYNEQFF. CDR3 DNA: TGTGCCAGCAGTTATGTGGGCAGTGGTAGCTCCTACAATGAGCAGTTCTTC. The V and J genes are TRBV6-6 and TRBJ2-1, with unresolved D. The CDR3 sequence is 17 residues long. The germline V and J ends were trimmed by 3 bases and 0 bases, with 15 bases remaining between them. Germline CDR1 is MNHNY and CDR2 is SVGAGI (reference sequence).

This clonotype has only a few counts. J is TRBJ2-1 and V is TRBV20-1; 10 bases are a match to TRBD2. Unmatched junction bases numbered 7, after V lost 7 bases and J lost 7 bases. Germline V gene sequence: CDR1 DFQATT, CDR2 SNEGSKA (reference sequence). The length of the CDR3 is 13 residues. Here the CDR3 reads CSGGPSGGNEQFF. The CDR3 DNA is TGCAGTGGGGGGCCTAGCGGGGGAAATGAGCAGTTCTTC.

In this sample, this clonotype turned up once. The chain combines TRBV4-1 with TRBJ2-7; 8 positions agree with TRBD1. J lost 3 bases, V lost 3 bases, and 1 base had no gene match. The length of the CDR3 is 13 residues. Germline V lookup: CDR1 MGHRA, CDR2 YSYEKL. The chain's CDR3 is CASSHDRGYEQYF. The CDR3, as DNA: TGCGCCAGCAGCCACGACAGGGGCTACGAGCAGTACTTC.

The sample holds a few counts of this clonotype. This chain joins TRBV7-9 and TRBJ2-7; 8 nucleotides agree with TRBD2. Per the germline V gene, CDR1 is SEHNR and CDR2 is FQNEAQ (reference sequence). There are 16 residues in the CDR3. The V segment lost 2 bases and the J segment 4 bases; nucleotides outside the gene matches: 10. The CDR3 region has the DNA TGTGCCAGCAGCTTATACGGGACTAGGCGTAAATACGAGCAGTACTTC. As protein: CASSLYGTRRKYEQYF.

The chain uses TRBV6-2 or TRBV6-3 and TRBJ2-3; no clear D gene. Trimming shortened V by 8 bases and J by 6 bases, and 12 bases separated the two germline ends. The germline gives CDR1 MNHEY, CDR2 SVGEGT. CDR3 length equals 12 residues. The CDR3 DNA sequence: TGTGCCAGCCGATGGAAATCGGATACGCAGTATTTT. Translating it yields CASRWKSDTQYF.

This chain uses TRBV29-1 with TRBJ2-3, with D unclear. Trimming took 5 bases from V and 6 from J, leaving 15 bases between them. CDR1 is SQVTM and CDR2 is ANQGSEA in the germline V gene. This CDR3 has 13 amino acids. In DNA form, the CDR3 reads TGCAGCGTTTCAAGCTCTCTGGGGGATACGCAGTATTTT. Protein: CSVSSSLGDTQYF.

This chain uses TRBV10-3 with TRBJ1-2; the match to TRBD1 covers 9 bases. CDR1 ENHRY and CDR2 SYGVKD come from the germline V gene. Germline trimming cut 6 bases from V and 8 bases from J; bases unmatched to any gene: 10. The CDR3 runs 14 residues. CDR3 in amino acids: CAIRGTGFTGGYTF. The CDR3 region has the DNA TGTGCCATCAGAGGGACAGGGTTTACTGGCGGCTACACCTTC.

The chain uses TRBV12-3 or TRBV12-4 and TRBJ2-5; 8 nucleotides match TRBD2. This CDR3 is 16 amino acids long. The trim removed 6 bases at V and 2 bases at J, leaving 11 bases unmatched. CDR3: CASSPFGSGDQETQYF. The CDR3 bases are TGTGCCAGCAGCCCGTTTGGTAGCGGGGATCAAGAGACCCAGTACTTC.

This clonotype was recorded a few times. The V call is TRBV7-9, the J call TRBJ2-5; D possibly corresponds to TRBD2 (6 bases). This CDR3 comprises 15 residues. Germline V gives CDR1 SEHNR, CDR2 FQNEAQ (reference sequence). V was cut by 0 bases and J by 5 bases, with 13 bases left in between. CDR3 nucleotide sequence: TGTGCCAGCAGCTTAGCGGGGACTCCGGGGGAGACCCAGTACTTC. It is translated as CASSLAGTPGETQYF.

The V call is TRBV9, the J call TRBJ1-2; a weak D match, TRBD1 (6 bases). The CDR3 is 18 amino acids. The germline V gene has CDR1 SGDLS and CDR2 YYNGEE. The V gene lost 4 bases and the J gene lost 6 bases, with 28 bases spanning the gap. The CDR3 spells CASSPQPGEAVPGDGYTF. The CDR3 region has the DNA TGTGCCAGCAGCCCTCAACCAGGGGAGGCGGTTCCGGGTGATGGCTACACCTTC.

V and J are TRBV4-3 and TRBJ2-3, with D possibly TRBD2 on 6 matching bases. The CDR3 covers 15 residues. Per the germline V gene, CDR1 is LGHNA and CDR2 is YSLEER. The V end was cut by 3 bases, the J end by 6 bases, with 16 bases between. CDR3 in DNA: TGCGCCAGCAGCCAGGACGGACTAAATACGGATACGCAGTATTTT. Translated, it gives CASSQDGLNTDTQYF.

The chain employs TRBV5-1 and TRBJ2-1; TRBD2 aligns across 9 bases. The CDR3 sequence is 16 residues long. J lost 4 bases, V lost 1 base, and 6 bases had no gene match. The germline CDR1 and CDR2 sequences are SGHRS and YFSETQ. The CDR3 region has the DNA TGCGCCAGCAGCTTGTACGGCGGGAGGGAGTACAATGAGCAGTTCTTC. Encoded protein: CASSLYGGREYNEQFF.